This T cell receptor beta chain was captured in a study of regulatory T cells in long-lasting Graves disease. Overall study results and limits: The study found persistent patients shared more public clonotypes (more than 2,500) than new patients (over 850). Lower TCR diversity was seen in persistent Graves' patients than in newly diagnosed ones. Newly diagnosed disease favored TRBV20-1 and TRBJ2-1 over persistent disease.

Time point indicated: persistent/refractory GD, antithyroid drugs over 5 years with positive TRAb. The TCR library used RNA extracted from PBMCs. Sequencing libraries for TCR beta were prepared with iRepertoire HTBI primers and Arm-PCR of CDR3 regions. MiXCR was run by TCRdb on the multiplex PCR reads, yielding one entry per CDR3 protein. The sample consists of around 400,000 distinct CDR3 sequences, roughly 23% of them appearing once. This clonotype was counted at least ten times. The antigen is undetermined. The CDR3 runs 14 residues. V dropped 4 bases and J dropped 6; count of bases not matched to a gene: 5. The V gene's germline CDR1 is MDHEN and CDR2 SYDVKM.

The chain couples TRBV28 to TRBJ2-7; 11 bases fit TRBD1. This sequence originates from a female donor with Graves disease. The sample consisted of peripheral blood mononuclear cells (PBMCs), taken when the disease was refractory, from a patient treated with antithyroid drugs. DNA of the CDR3: TGTGCCAGCAGTTCCAGGACAGGGGGCGGCGAGCAGTACTTC. This gives the protein CASSSRTGGGEQYF.